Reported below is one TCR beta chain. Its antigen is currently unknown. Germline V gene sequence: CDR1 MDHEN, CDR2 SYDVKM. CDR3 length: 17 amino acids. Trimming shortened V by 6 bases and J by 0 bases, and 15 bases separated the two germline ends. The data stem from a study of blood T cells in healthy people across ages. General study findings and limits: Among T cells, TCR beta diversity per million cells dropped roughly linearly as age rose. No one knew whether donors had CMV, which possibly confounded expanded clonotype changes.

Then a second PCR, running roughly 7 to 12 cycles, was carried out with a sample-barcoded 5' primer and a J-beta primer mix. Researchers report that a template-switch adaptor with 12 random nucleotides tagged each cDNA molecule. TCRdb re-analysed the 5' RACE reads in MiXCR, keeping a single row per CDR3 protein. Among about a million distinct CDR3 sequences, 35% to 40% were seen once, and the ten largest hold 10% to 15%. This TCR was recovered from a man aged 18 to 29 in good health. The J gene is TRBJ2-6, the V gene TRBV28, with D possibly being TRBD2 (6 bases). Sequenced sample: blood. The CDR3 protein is CASRSSGEISGANVLTF. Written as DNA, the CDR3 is TGTGCCAGCAGATCCTCGGGGGAAATCTCTGGGGCCAACGTCCTGACTTTC.